This record looks at one TCR beta chain sequence and its context. Its antigen is currently unknown. This sample is drawn from a study of cytotoxic CD8 clonotypes in ibrutinib-treated CLL. Sequencing sought depths of 1 in 200,000 to 1 in 1 million T cells. The data were produced by immunoSEQ multiplex PCR, yet TCRdb's version contains in-frame clones alone and is incomplete. The sample lists 250,000 to 350,000 clones; roughly three quarters were seen once. General observations from the study: Once treatment began, public clonotypes, which were uncommon, contracted or stayed stable.

Libraries of TCR beta were made from roughly 2.2 micrograms of genomic DNA that came from cryopreserved PBMCs. Germline V gene data show CDR1 as MGHDK and CDR2 as SYGVNS. V was cut by 4 bases and J by 7 bases, with 7 bases left in between. The CDR3 runs 11 residues. The gene calls are TRBV25-1 and TRBJ2-5, with D unclear. Here the sequenced sample was PBMCs, taken at disease progression, from a patient treated with ibrutinib. This receptor was taken from a human donor with chronic lymphocytic leukemia. CDR3 amino acids: CASSVSGTQYF. The DNA of the CDR3 is TGTGCCAGCAGTGTTTCAGGGACCCAGTACTTC.